Below are 13 T cell receptor beta chains sequenced from a single sample in a study of shared clonotypes between healthy human individuals (dated by TCRdb to 2020 to 2022). The library was produced with the immunoSEQ multiplex PCR assay. TCRdb mirrors the immuneACCESS table, restricted to in-frame sequences. Some clones are absent from its copies; in checked studies, under half trace to an unresolved V gene, and the reason for the others is unknown. The sample contains 550,000 to 800,000 clones, 74% of them found a single time. The ten largest account for under 2% of the sample. The sample taken for sequencing was memory CD4+ T cells sorted from blood. Taken with the paper, the label for cell subset or site translates to: CD45RA-negative fraction. The source of these receptors is a woman in her 30s in good health.

This clone was found once. This chain uses TRBV28 with TRBJ2-2, with TRBD2 matching over 8 bases. Germline trimming cut 8 bases from V and 13 bases from J; bases unmatched to any gene: 9. CDR3 length equals 12 residues. Per germline, CDR1 MDHEN and CDR2 SYDVKM. CDR3 sequence: CASLSGVSVLFF. The CDR3 bases are TGTGCCAGCCTTAGCGGGGTTAGTGTGCTGTTTTTT.

This clone was picked up one time. The chain joins TRBV6-5 to TRBJ2-1; D perhaps matches TRBD1 (6 bases). The ends were cut back, 3 bases at V and 6 bases at J, with 18 bases in the middle. Germline V gene sequence: CDR1 MNHEY, CDR2 SVGAGI. The CDR3 sequence is 16 residues long. CDR3 sequence reads: CASSYSQGSGGNEQFF. Here the CDR3 DNA reads TGTGCCAGCAGTTATAGTCAGGGGAGTGGGGGCAATGAGCAGTTCTTC.

The chain employs TRBV25-1 and TRBJ2-1; D is undetermined. V lost 5 bases, J lost 7 bases, and 6 bases lay in between. The CDR3 is 11 residues long. Per the germline V gene, CDR1 is MGHDK and CDR2 is SYGVNS. The CDR3 sequence is CASSIGNEQFF. The CDR3 DNA reads TGTGCCAGCAGTATTGGGAATGAGCAGTTCTTC.

This chain uses TRBV29-1 with TRBJ1-1; possibly TRBD1 for D (5 bases). This CDR3 has 14 amino acids. The ends were cut back, 2 bases at V and 1 base at J, with 11 bases in the middle. CDR1 is SQVTM, CDR2 ANQGSEA, per germline. The CDR3 bases are TGCAGCGTTGAACGGGGGAGAGAGAACACTGAAGCTTTCTTT. Its protein is CSVERGRENTEAFF.

This clone was picked up one time. J is TRBJ2-2 and V is TRBV21-1; TRBD1 is the table's D call, not checked against the DNA. TRBV21-1 is classified as a pseudogene. The CDR3 spans 24 residues. The DNA for the CDR3 is TGTGCCAGCAGCAAAATCTTAAAGGGGGACAGGGTTCCTGGGGAGAGCACGAACACCGGGGAGCTGTTTTTT. This translates into CASSKILKGDRVPGESTNTGELFF.

This rearrangement joins TRBV18 to TRBJ1-3, with a weak D call TRBD1 (6 bases). V lost 6 bases and J 1 base, leaving 13 bases between the germline ends. The germline CDR1 and CDR2 sequences are KGHSH and LQKENI. The CDR3 has 15 residues. The CDR3 here is CASSAGGPSGNTIYF. For the CDR3, the DNA is TGTGCCAGCTCGGCGGGGGGGCCTTCTGGAAACACCATATATTTT. The full variable domain, with the rest looked up from reference TRBV18 and TRBJ1-3, is NAGVMQNPRHLVRRRGQEARLRCSPMKGHSHVYWYRQLPEEGLKFMVYLQKENIIDESGMPKERFSAEFPKEGPSILRIQQVVRGDSAAYFCASSAGGPSGNTIYFGEGSWLTVV.

This clone was detected many times. The CDR3 spells CASTRFSGNYNEQFF. In DNA, the CDR3 is TGTGCCAGCACCCGTTTTTCGGGAAACTACAATGAGCAGTTCTTC. The chain has TRBV13 and TRBJ2-1; TRBD2 is a possible D gene (5 bases). Germline CDR1 is PRHDT and CDR2 is FYEKMQ (reference sequence). This CDR3 spans 15 amino acids. Trimming took off 7 bases at V and 3 bases at J, with 16 bases between the two ends.

This chain connects TRBV19 to TRBJ1-4; D is ambiguous. This CDR3 has 14 residues. V gave up 2 bases and J gave up 0 bases, with 4 bases separating them. Germline V gene data show CDR1 as LNHDA and CDR2 as SQIVND (reference sequence). This CDR3 reads CASSIQTTNEKLFF. CDR3 DNA: TGTGCCAGTAGTATACAGACAACTAATGAAAAACTGTTTTTT. The variable domain in full, with the rest retrieved from reference TRBV19 and TRBJ1-4, is DGGITQSPKYLFRKEGQNVTLSCEQNLNHDAMYWYRQDPGQGLRLIYYSQIVNDFQKGDIAEGYSVSREKKESFPLTVTSAQKNPTAFYLCASSIQTTNEKLFFGSGTQLSVL.

V is TRBV28 and J is TRBJ1-3, with D uncertain. Per germline, CDR1 MDHEN and CDR2 SYDVKM. The CDR3 sequence is 16 residues long. Trimming shortened V by 6 bases and J by 0 bases, and 15 bases separated the two germline ends. The DNA for the CDR3 is TGTGCCAGCAGCAATGTGGTCGGGGACTCTGGAAACACCATATATTTT. Protein sequence: CASSNVVGDSGNTIYF.

This clone showed up just a few times. V is TRBV29-1 and J is TRBJ2-2, with 12 bases aligning to TRBD2. The CDR3 loop spans 15 amino acids. The germline V gene encodes CDR1 SQVTM and CDR2 ANQGSEA. Trimming removed 3 bases from V and 6 bases from J; junction bases left unmatched: 5. The CDR3 DNA reads as TGCAGCGTTGAGGCACTAGCGGGAGGCTCCGGGGAGCTGTTTTTT. Translation gives CSVEALAGGSGELFF.

The chain has TRBV11-3 and TRBJ2-3; no firm D call. Germline V lookup: CDR1 SGHNT, CDR2 YENEEA. Between the trimmed V and J ends, which lost 4 bases and 0 bases, there was a span of 11 bases. The length of the CDR3 is 15 residues. The chain's CDR3 is CASSSGGASTDTQYF. For the CDR3, the DNA is TGTGCCAGCAGCTCGGGTGGAGCTAGCACAGATACGCAGTATTTT.

The count of this clone is one. The chain is built from TRBV5-6 and TRBJ2-7; 9 bases are shared with TRBD1. Unmatched junction bases numbered 4, after V lost 1 base and J lost 2 bases. Germline V gives CDR1 SGHDT, CDR2 YYEEEE. CDR3 size: 15 residues. CDR3: CASSLYRDRAYEQYF. CDR3 DNA sequence: TGTGCCAGCAGCTTGTACCGGGACAGGGCCTACGAGCAGTACTTC.

The chain is built from TRBV5-1 and TRBJ1-1; TRBD1 is a possible D gene (6 bases). Germline-derived CDR1 and CDR2 are SGHRS and YFSETQ. The CDR3 sequence is 15 residues long. The V end was cut by 0 bases, the J end by 7 bases, with 16 bases between. CDR3 DNA sequence: TGCGCCAGCAGCTTGGAGGGGGAGGTCTTTAGTGAAGCTTTCTTT. Protein: CASSLEGEVFSEAFF.